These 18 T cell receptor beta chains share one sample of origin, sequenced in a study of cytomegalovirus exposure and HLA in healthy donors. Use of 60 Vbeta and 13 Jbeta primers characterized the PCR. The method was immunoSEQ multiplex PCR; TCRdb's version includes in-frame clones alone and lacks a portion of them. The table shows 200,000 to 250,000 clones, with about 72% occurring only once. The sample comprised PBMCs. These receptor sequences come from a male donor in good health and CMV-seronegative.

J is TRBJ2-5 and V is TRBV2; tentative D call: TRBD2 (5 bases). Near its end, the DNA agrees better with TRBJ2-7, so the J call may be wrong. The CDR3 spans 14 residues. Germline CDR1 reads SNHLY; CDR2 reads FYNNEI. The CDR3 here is CASSSHGSSYEQYF. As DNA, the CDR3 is TGTGCCAGCAGCTCGCATGGGAGCTCCTACGAGCAGTACTTC.

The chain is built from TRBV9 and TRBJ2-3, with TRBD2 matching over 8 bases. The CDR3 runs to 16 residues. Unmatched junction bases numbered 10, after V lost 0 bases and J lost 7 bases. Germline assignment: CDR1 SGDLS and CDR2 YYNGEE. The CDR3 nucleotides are TGTGCCAGCAGCGTAGAACCGTACGGGAGGGCAAATACGCAGTATTTT. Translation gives CASSVEPYGRANTQYF.

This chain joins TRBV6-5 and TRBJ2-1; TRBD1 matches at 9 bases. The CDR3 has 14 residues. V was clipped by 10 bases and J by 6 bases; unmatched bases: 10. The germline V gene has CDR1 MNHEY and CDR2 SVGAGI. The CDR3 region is CAIGQGTGINEQFF. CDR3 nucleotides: TGTGCCATAGGACAGGGGACGGGGATCAATGAGCAGTTCTTC.

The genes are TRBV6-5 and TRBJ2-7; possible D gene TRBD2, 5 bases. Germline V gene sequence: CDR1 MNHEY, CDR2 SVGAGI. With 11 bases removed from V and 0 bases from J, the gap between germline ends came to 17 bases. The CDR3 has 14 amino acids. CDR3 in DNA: TGTGCCGTCACAAGCTCCCGGGGCTCCTACGAGCAGTACTTC. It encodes CAVTSSRGSYEQYF.

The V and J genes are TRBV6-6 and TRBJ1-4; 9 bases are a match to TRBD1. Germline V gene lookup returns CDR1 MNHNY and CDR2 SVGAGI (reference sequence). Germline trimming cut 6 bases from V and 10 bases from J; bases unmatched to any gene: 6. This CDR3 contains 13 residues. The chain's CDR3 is CASRTGTGRKLFF. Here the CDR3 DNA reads TGTGCCAGCAGGACTGGGACAGGGAGAAAACTGTTTTTT.

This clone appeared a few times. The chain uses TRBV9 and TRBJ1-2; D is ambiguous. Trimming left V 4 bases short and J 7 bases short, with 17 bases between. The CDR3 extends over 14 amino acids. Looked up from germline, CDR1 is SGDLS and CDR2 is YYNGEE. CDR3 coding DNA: TGTGCCAGCAGCCCCGACATCCTTTACGCTGGCTACACCTTC. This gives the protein CASSPDILYAGYTF. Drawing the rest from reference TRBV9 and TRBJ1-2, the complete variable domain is DSGVTQTPKHLITATGQRVTLRCSPRSGDLSVYWYQQSLDQGLQFLIQYYNGEERAKGNILERFSAQQFPDLHSELNLSSLELGDSALYFCASSPDILYAGYTFGSGTRLTVV.

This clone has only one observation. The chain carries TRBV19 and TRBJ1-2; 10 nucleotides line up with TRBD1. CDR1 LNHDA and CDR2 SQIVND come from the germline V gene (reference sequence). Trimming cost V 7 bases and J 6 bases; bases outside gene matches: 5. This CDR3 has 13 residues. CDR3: CASTPGTGDGYTF. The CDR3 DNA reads TGTGCCAGTACCCCCGGGACAGGGGATGGCTACACCTTC.

The chain's CDR3 is CASEGVADYNEQFF. CDR3 in DNA: TGCGCCAGCGAGGGAGTAGCGGACTACAATGAGCAGTTCTTC. This chain uses TRBV10-2 with TRBJ2-1; tentatively, D is TRBD2 (6 bases). V was trimmed by 8 bases and J by 3 bases, leaving 14 bases between them. The CDR3 totals 14 residues. Germline loops: CDR1 WSHSY, CDR2 SAAADI.

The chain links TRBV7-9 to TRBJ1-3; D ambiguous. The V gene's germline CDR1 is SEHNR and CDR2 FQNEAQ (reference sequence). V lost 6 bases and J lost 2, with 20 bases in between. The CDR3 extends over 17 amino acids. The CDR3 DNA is TGTGCCAGCAGGGTGACTTCGCCCTCAAGACCTGGAAACACCATATATTTT. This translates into CASRVTSPSRPGNTIYF.

In DNA form, the CDR3 reads TGTGCCAGCAGTTTTGACAGGGATTTTCAGCCCCAGCATTTT. Translation gives CASSFDRDFQPQHF. The V call is TRBV6-6, the J call TRBJ1-5, with 7 bases fitting TRBD1. From germline, CDR1 is MNHNY and CDR2 SVGAGI (reference sequence). V lost 4 bases and J lost 6; bases outside the gene matches: 6. CDR3 length: 14 amino acids.

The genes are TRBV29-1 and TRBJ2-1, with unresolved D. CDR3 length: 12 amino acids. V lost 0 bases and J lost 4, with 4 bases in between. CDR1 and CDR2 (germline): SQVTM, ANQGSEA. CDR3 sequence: CSVEELYNEQFF. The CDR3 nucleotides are TGCAGCGTTGAAGAACTTTACAATGAGCAGTTCTTC.

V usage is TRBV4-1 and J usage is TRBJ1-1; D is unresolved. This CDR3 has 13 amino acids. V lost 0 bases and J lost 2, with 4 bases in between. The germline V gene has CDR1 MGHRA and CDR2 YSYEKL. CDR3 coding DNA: TGCGCCAGCAGCCAAGAAACAAACACTGAAGCTTTCTTT. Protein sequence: CASSQETNTEAFF.

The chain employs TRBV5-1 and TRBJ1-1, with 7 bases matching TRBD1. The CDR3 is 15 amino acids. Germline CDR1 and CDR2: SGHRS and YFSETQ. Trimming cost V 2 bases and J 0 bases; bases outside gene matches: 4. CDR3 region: CASSFVGGLNTEAFF. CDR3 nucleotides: TGCGCCAGCAGCTTTGTAGGGGGCTTGAACACTGAAGCTTTCTTT.

CDR3 residues: CASSQIYQGLTETQYF. CDR3 nucleotides: TGCGCCAGCAGCCAGATCTATCAGGGGCTTACAGAGACCCAGTACTTC. The rearrangement uses TRBV4-3 and TRBJ2-5, with a weak D call TRBD1 (6 bases). This CDR3 contains 16 residues. Germline-derived CDR1 and CDR2 are LGHNA and YSLEER. Trimming shortened V by 3 bases and J by 4 bases, and 18 bases separated the two germline ends.

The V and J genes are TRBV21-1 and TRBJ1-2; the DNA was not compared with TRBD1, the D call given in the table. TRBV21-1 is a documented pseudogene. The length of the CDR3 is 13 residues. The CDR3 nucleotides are TGTGCCAGCAGCCCAGGGACAGGGTCTGGCTACACCTTC. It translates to CASSPGTGSGYTF.

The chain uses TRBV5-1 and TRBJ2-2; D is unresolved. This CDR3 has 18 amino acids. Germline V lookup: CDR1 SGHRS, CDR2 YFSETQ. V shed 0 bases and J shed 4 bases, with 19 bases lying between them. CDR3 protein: CASSLAPPSNPGTGELFF. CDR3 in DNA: TGCGCCAGCAGCTTGGCCCCGCCGTCAAACCCCGGCACCGGGGAGCTGTTTTTT.

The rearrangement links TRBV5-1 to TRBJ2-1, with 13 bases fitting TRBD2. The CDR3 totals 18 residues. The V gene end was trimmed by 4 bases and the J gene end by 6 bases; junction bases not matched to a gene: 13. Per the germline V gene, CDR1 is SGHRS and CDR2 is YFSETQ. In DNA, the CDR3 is TGCGCCAGCAGCGACAATTCCGTTGGACTAGCGGGAGTCAATGAGCAGTTCTTC. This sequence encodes CASSDNSVGLAGVNEQFF.

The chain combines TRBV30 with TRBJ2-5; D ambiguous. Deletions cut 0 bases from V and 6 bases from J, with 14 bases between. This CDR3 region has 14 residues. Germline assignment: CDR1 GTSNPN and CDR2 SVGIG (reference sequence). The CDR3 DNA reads TGTGCCTGGAGTGTAGCGACCACGGTGAAGACCCAGTACTTC. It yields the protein CAWSVATTVKTQYF.